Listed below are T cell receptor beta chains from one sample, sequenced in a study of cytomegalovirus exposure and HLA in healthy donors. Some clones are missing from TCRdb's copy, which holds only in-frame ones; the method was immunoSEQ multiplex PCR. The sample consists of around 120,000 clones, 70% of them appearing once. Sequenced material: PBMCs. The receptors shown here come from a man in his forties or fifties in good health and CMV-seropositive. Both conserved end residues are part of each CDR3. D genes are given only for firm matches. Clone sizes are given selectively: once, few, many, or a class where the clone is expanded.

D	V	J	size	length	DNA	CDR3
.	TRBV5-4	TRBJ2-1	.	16	TGTGCCAGCAGCCAACCCGGGACTTCCTCCTACAATGAGCAGTTCTTC	CASSQPGTSSYNEQFF
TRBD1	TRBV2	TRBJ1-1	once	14	TGTGCCAGCAGGGGGACAGGGGGTGGTCCTGAAGCTTTCTTT	CASRGTGGGPEAFF
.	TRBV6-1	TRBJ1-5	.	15	TGCGCCAGCAGTGAATTGGGGCAGGGTATCCAGCCCCAGCATTTT	CASSELGQGIQPQHF
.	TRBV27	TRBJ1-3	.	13	TGTGCCAGCAGTTTATCGGGCGGAAACACCATATATTTT	CASSLSGGNTIYF
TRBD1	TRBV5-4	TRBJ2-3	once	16	TGTGCCAGCAGCCTGAACCGGGACAGGGTCACAGATACGCAGTATTTT	CASSLNRDRVTDTQYF
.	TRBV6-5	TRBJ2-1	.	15	TGTGCCAGCAGTTACTCCCCAGTGTCCTACAATGAGCAGTTCTTC	CASSYSPVSYNEQFF
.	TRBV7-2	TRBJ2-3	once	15	TGTGCCAGCAGCTTAGCGCGGGGAGTCACAGATACGCAGTATTTT	CASSLARGVTDTQYF
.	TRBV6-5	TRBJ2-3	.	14	TGTGCCAGCAGGGAGGGGCAGGGCTACGATACGCAGTATTTT	CASREGQGYDTQYF
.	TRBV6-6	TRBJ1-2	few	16	TGTGCCAGCAGTTACTCGAACCCCCGCCGGGACTATGGCTACACCTTC	CASSYSNPRRDYGYTF
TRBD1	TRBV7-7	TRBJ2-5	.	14	TGTGCTAGCAGCTTAGGACAGGGGCCGGAGACCCAGTACTTC	CASSLGQGPETQYF
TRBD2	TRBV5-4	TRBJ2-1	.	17	TGTGCCAGCAGCTTGGACGGCGCGGGAGGGATGGGTGATGAGCAGTTCTTC	CASSLDGAGGMGDEQFF
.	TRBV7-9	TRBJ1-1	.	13	TGTGCCAGCAGCTTCTTACAGAACACTGAAGCTTTCTTT	CASSFLQNTEAFF
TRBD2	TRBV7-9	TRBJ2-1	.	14	TGTGCCAGCAGACTAGTTACGGGGGGCAATGAGCAGTTCTTC	CASRLVTGGNEQFF
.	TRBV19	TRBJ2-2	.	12	TGTGCCAGTAGGGTGCTAGCCGGGGAGCTGTTTTTT	CASRVLAGELFF
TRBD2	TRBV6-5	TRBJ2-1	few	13	TGTGCCAGCAGGTGGACTAGAGACAATGAGCAGTTCTTC	CASRWTRDNEQFF
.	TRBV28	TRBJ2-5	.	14	TGTGCCAGCAGTCCCGGGGGGCCAGGGGAGACCCAGTACTTC	CASSPGGPGETQYF
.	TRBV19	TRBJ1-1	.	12	TGTGCCAGTAGGAACAGGGTAGGTGAAGCTTTCTTT	CASRNRVGEAFF
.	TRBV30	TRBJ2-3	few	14	TGTGCCTGGAGTGTAGGGCAGGGCTCAGATACGCAGTATTTT	CAWSVGQGSDTQYF
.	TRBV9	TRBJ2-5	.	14	TGTGCCAGCAGCGTAGGCGGCAGACAAGAGACCCAGTACTTC	CASSVGGRQETQYF
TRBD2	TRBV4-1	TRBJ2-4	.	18	TGCGCCAGCAGCCAGGGGACTAGCGGGTCCCTAGCCAAAAACATTCAGTACTTC	CASSQGTSGSLAKNIQYF
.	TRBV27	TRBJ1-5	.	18	TGTGCCAGCAGTTTATCGTTCTCCAGGGCAGATAGCAATCAGCCCCAGCATTTT	CASSLSFSRADSNQPQHF
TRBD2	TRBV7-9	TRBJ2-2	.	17	TGTGCCAGCAGCTTACCCGGCGGGAGGGCCCGTCCCGGGGAGCTGTTTTTT	CASSLPGGRARPGELFF
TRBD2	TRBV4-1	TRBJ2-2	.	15	TGCGCCAGCAGCTTCACTAGCGGGAGGAGCGGGGAGCTGTTTTTT	CASSFTSGRSGELFF